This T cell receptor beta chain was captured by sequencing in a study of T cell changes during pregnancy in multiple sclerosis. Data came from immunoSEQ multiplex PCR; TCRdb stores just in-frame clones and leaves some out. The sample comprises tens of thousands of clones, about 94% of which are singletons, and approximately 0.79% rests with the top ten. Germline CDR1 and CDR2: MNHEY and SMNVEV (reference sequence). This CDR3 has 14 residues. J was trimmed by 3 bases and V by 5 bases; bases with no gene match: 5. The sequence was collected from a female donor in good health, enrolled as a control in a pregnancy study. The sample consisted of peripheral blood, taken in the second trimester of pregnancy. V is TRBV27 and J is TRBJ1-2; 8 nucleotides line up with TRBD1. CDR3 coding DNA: TGTGCCAGCAGTCCGCACAGGGGGGACTATGGCTACACCTTC. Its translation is CASSPHRGDYGYTF.